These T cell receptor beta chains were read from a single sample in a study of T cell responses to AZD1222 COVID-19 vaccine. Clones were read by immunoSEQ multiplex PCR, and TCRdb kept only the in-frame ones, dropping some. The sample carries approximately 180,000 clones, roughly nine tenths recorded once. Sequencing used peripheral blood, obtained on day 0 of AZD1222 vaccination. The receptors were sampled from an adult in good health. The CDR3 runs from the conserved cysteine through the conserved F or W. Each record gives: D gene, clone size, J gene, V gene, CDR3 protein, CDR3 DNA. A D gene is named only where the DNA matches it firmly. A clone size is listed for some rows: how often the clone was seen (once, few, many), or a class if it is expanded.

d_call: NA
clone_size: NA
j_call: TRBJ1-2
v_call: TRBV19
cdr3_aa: CASSPYPGTNYGYTF
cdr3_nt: TGTGCCAGTAGTCCTTACCCCGGGACTAACTATGGCTACACCTTC

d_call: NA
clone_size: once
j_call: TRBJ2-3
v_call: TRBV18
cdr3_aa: CASSPQTGLGDTQYF
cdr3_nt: TGTGCCAGCTCACCGCAGACTGGGCTGGGGGATACGCAGTATTTT

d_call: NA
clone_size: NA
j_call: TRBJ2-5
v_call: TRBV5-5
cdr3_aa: CASSFEETQYF
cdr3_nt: TGTGCCAGCAGCTTTGAAGAGACCCAGTACTTC

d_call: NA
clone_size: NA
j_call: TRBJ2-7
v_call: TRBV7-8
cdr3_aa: CASSFGVAYEQYF
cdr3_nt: TGTGCCAGCAGCTTCGGAGTCGCCTACGAGCAGTACTTC

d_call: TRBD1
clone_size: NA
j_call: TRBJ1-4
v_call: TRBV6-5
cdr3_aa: CASLDRGLGNEKLFF
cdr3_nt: TGTGCCAGCCTAGACAGGGGGCTGGGTAATGAAAAACTGTTTTTT

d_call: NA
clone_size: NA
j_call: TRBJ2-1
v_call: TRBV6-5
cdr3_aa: CASSLGHPNEQFF
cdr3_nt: TGTGCCAGCAGCCTGGGCCATCCCAATGAGCAGTTCTTC

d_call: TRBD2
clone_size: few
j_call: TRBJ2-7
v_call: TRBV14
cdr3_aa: CASSQWTSFDSYEQYF
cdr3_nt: TGTGCCAGCAGCCAATGGACTAGCTTCGACTCCTACGAGCAGTACTTC

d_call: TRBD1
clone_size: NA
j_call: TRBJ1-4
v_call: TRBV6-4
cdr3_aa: CASSRRTGGTEKLFF
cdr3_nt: TGTGCCAGCAGCCGTCGGACAGGGGGGACTGAAAAACTGTTTTTT

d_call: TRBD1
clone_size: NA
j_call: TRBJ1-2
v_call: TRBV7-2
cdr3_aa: CASSRLDTTGNYGYTF
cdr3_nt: TGTGCCAGCAGCCGCCTTGATACGACAGGGAACTATGGCTACACCTTC

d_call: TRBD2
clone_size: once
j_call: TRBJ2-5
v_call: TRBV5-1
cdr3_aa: CASSLAGLAGELRETQYF
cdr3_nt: TGCGCCAGCAGCTTGGCGGGACTAGCGGGAGAGTTGAGAGAGACCCAGTACTTC

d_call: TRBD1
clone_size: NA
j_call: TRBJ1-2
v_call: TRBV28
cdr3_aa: CASSPGGSYGYTF
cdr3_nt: TGTGCCAGCAGTCCAGGGGGCTCCTATGGCTACACCTTC

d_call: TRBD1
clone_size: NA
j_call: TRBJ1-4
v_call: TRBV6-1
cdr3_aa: CASSVGTGSTNEKLFF
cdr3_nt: TGTGCCAGCAGTGTAGGGACAGGTTCAACTAATGAAAAACTGTTTTTT

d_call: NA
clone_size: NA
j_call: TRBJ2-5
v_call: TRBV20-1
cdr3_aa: CSANREKTQYF
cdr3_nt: TGCAGTGCGAATCGGGAGAAGACCCAGTACTTC

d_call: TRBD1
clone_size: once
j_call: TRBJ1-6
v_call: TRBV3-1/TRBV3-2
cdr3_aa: CASSHTGGNSPLHF
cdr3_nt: TGTGCCAGCAGCCATACAGGGGGAAACTCACCCCTCCACTTT

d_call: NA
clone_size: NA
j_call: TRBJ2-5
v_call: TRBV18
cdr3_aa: CASRRAAASEETQYF
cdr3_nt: TGTGCCAGCCGCCGGGCGGCGGCCAGTGAAGAGACCCAGTACTTC

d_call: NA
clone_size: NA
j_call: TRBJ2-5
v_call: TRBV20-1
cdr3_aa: CSTQVQETQYF
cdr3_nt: TGCAGTACTCAGGTACAAGAGACCCAGTACTTC

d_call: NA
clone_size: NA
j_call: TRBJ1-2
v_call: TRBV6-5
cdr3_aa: CASSYSVGTGEGYTF
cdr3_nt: TGTGCCAGCAGTTACTCAGTTGGGACCGGAGAGGGCTACACCTTC

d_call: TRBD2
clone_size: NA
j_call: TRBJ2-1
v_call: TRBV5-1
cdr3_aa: CASSPGTKNFNEQFF
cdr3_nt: TGCGCCAGCAGCCCCGGGACTAAAAATTTCAATGAGCAGTTCTTC

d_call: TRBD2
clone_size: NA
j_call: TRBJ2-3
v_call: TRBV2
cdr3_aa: CASSILAGGPNTQYF
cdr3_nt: TGTGCCAGCAGCATACTAGCGGGAGGGCCAAATACGCAGTATTTT

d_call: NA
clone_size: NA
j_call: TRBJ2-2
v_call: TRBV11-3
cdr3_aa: CASSLNSPRGGELFF
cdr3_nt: TGTGCCAGCAGCTTAAACAGCCCGAGGGGCGGGGAGCTGTTTTTT

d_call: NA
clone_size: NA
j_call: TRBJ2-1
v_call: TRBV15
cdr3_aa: CATSRGLTPQGNEQFF
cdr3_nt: TGTGCCACCAGCAGAGGGTTGACTCCTCAGGGGAATGAGCAGTTCTTC

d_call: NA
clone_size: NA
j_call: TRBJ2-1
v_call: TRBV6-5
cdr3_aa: CASSLHPYNEQFF
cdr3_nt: TGTGCCAGCAGTCTACACCCTTACAATGAGCAGTTCTTC

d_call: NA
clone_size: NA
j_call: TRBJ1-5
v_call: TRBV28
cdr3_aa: CASSLESNQPQHF
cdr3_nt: TGTGCCAGCAGTTTGGAAAGCAATCAGCCCCAGCATTTT

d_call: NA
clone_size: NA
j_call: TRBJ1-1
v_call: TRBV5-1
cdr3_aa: CASSLGEAFF
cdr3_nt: TGCGCCAGCAGCTTGGGTGAAGCTTTCTTT

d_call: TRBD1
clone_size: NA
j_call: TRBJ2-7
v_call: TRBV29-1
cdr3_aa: CSVSDRESYEQYF
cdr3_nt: TGCAGCGTATCGGACAGGGAAAGCTACGAGCAGTACTTC